The clone carrying this T cell receptor beta chain was seen a handful of times. This record comes from a study of T cells after yellow fever vaccination. V gave up 5 bases and J gave up 2 bases, with 12 bases separating them. Germline V gene sequence: CDR1 LNHDA, CDR2 SQIVND (reference sequence). The CDR3 is made up of 14 amino acids. One entry per CDR3 protein results from TCRdb running MiXCR on the 5' RACE reads. This sample yields approximately 330,000 distinct CDR3 sequences, of which roughly an eighth are seen a single time; 3.2% belongs to the top ten. Sample: CD4+ T cells sorted from PBMCs, taken 15 days after the yellow fever booster vaccination. The chain employs TRBV19 and TRBJ1-2, with D possibly matching TRBD1 (5 bases). This TCR derives from a man aged 18 to 35 who received the YFV17D yellow fever vaccine. DNA for the CDR3: TGTGCCAGTAGTGTGCCGGGACGGAACTATGGCTACACCTTC. It is translated as CASSVPGRNYGYTF. Variable domain in full (rest from reference TRBV19 and TRBJ1-2): DGGITQSPKYLFRKEGQNVTLSCEQNLNHDAMYWYRQDPGQGLRLIYYSQIVNDFQKGDIAEGYSVSREKKESFPLTVTSAQKNPTAFYLCASSVPGRNYGYTFGSGTRLTVV.